The rows below give T cell receptor beta chains drawn from one sample of a study of blood T cell repertoires in COVID-19. The data were produced by immunoSEQ multiplex PCR, yet TCRdb's version contains in-frame clones alone and is incomplete. The sample lists a few hundred thousand clones; 80% to 90% were seen once. What was sequenced was peripheral blood. The receptors shown here come from a woman aged 55-69 years with COVID-19, enrolled during active disease. CDR3s include the opening cysteine and the closing phenylalanine or tryptophan. Fields, in order: clone size, D gene, V gene, J gene, CDR3 protein, CDR3 DNA. A D gene is named only where the DNA matches it firmly. Where a row states a size, it is once, few, many or the class of an expanded clone; other rows omit it.

size: .
D: TRBD1
V: TRBV18
J: TRBJ2-1
CDR3: CASSPRDRSDEQFF
DNA: TGTGCCAGCTCACCACGGGACAGGAGCGATGAGCAGTTCTTC

size: .
D: TRBD2
V: TRBV24-1
J: TRBJ2-2
CDR3: CATSDRTGGPTGELFF
DNA: TGTGCCACCAGTGATCGGACGGGGGGGCCCACCGGGGAGCTGTTTTTT

size: once
D: TRBD1
V: TRBV4-1
J: TRBJ1-1
CDR3: CASSQDRGRSTEAFF
DNA: TGCGCCAGCAGCCAAGACAGGGGGCGAAGTACTGAAGCTTTCTTT

size: many
D: TRBD1
V: TRBV6-1
J: TRBJ1-1
CDR3: CASSDWTGRNTEAFF
DNA: TGTGCCAGCAGTGATTGGACAGGGAGGAACACTGAAGCTTTCTTT

size: .
D: TRBD2
V: TRBV6-5
J: TRBJ2-7
CDR3: CASSYSSGEGYEQYF
DNA: TGTGCCAGCAGTTACTCGAGTGGGGAGGGGTACGAGCAGTACTTC

size: .
D: TRBD2
V: TRBV18
J: TRBJ2-3
CDR3: CASSPRTSSTDTQYF
DNA: TGTGCCAGCTCACCACGGACTAGTAGCACAGATACGCAGTATTTT

size: .
D: TRBD1
V: TRBV7-2
J: TRBJ2-7
CDR3: CASSSQGASLEQYF
DNA: TGTGCCAGCAGCTCTCAGGGGGCGTCTCTCGAGCAGTACTTC

size: .
D: TRBD1
V: TRBV6-5
J: TRBJ1-4
CDR3: CASSPTGDNEKLFF
DNA: TGTGCCAGCAGCCCAACAGGGGATAATGAAAAACTGTTTTTT

size: .
D: .
V: TRBV27
J: TRBJ1-6
CDR3: CASSRTGGSSYNSPLHF
DNA: TGTGCCAGCAGCCGGACCGGAGGGAGCTCCTATAATTCACCCCTCCACTTT

size: few
D: .
V: TRBV7-3
J: TRBJ1-5
CDR3: CASSLTEGQPQHF
DNA: TGTGCCAGCAGCTTAACGGAGGGTCAGCCCCAGCATTTT

size: .
D: .
V: TRBV5-4
J: TRBJ2-7
CDR3: CASSRGYEQYF
DNA: TGTGCCAGCAGCCGGGGGTACGAGCAGTACTTC

size: .
D: .
V: TRBV4-1
J: TRBJ2-1
CDR3: CASSQVRTIGLHNEQFF
DNA: TGCGCCAGCAGCCAAGTAAGGACCATAGGACTCCACAATGAGCAGTTCTTC

size: .
D: .
V: TRBV5-1
J: TRBJ2-5
CDR3: CASSLAKETQYF
DNA: TGCGCCAGCAGCTTGGCCAAAGAGACCCAGTACTTC

size: .
D: TRBD1
V: TRBV7-9
J: TRBJ1-4
CDR3: CASSLNRGANEKLFF
DNA: TGTGCCAGCAGCTTAAACAGGGGTGCTAATGAAAAACTGTTTTTT

size: .
D: .
V: TRBV29-1
J: TRBJ1-1
CDR3: CSVIGTSMNTEAFF
DNA: TGCAGCGTCATCGGGACATCTATGAACACTGAAGCTTTCTTT

size: few
D: .
V: TRBV27
J: TRBJ1-5
CDR3: CASSSTGYSNQPQHF
DNA: TGTGCCAGCAGTTCGACTGGTTATAGCAATCAGCCCCAGCATTTT

size: .
D: TRBD1
V: TRBV6-5
J: TRBJ2-7
CDR3: CASRTGGEQYF
DNA: TGTGCCAGCAGGACAGGGGGCGAGCAGTACTTC

size: .
D: TRBD1
V: TRBV19
J: TRBJ1-1
CDR3: CASSIQGAITEAFF
DNA: TGTGCCAGTAGTATACAGGGGGCGATCACTGAAGCTTTCTTT

size: .
D: TRBD2
V: TRBV7-2
J: TRBJ2-4
CDR3: CASSPPSGGYGNIQYF
DNA: TGTGCCAGCAGCCCTCCTAGCGGGGGGTATGGGAACATTCAGTACTTC

size: .
D: .
V: TRBV9
J: TRBJ2-1
CDR3: CASSVASMNEQFF
DNA: TGTGCCAGCAGCGTAGCTAGTATGAATGAGCAGTTCTTC

size: .
D: TRBD1
V: TRBV6-2/TRBV6-3
J: TRBJ2-7
CDR3: CASSYGQEVWMGQYF
DNA: TGTGCCAGCAGTTACGGACAGGAGGTTTGGATGGGGCAGTACTTC

size: .
D: .
V: TRBV30
J: TRBJ1-1
CDR3: CASLVMNTEAFF
DNA: TGTGCCTCATTAGTTATGAACACTGAAGCTTTCTTT

size: .
D: .
V: TRBV4-3
J: TRBJ1-2
CDR3: CASSQDEGLDGGYTF
DNA: TGCGCCAGCAGCCAAGACGAGGGCCTTGATGGTGGCTACACCTTC